The present T cell receptor beta chain was sequenced within a study of T cell responses to AZD1222 COVID-19 vaccine. Study conclusions and caveats: Sampling that yielded the repertoires occurred only after the peak T cell response. Across spike, vaccine-associated CD4 TCRs were found, dominant at 160-218 and 743-854.

Trimming took 5 bases from V and 5 from J, leaving 10 bases between them. The CDR3 is made up of 13 amino acids. This clone was counted a single time. What it recognizes is unknown. Generated by immunoSEQ multiplex PCR, the TCRdb table keeps only in-frame clones and is missing some. The sample holds approximately 150,000 clones; 85% to 95% are singletons and the top ten take roughly an eighth. This TCR came from an adult who had recovered from COVID-19. V and J are TRBV12-3 or TRBV12-4 and TRBJ1-5, with D perhaps matching TRBD1 (5 bases). The source material was peripheral blood, sampled after recovery from COVID-19. The CDR3 region is CASSPGPDQPQHF. CDR3 bases: TGTGCCAGCAGTCCGGGACCCGATCAGCCCCAGCATTTT.